This T cell receptor beta chain was sequenced for a study of blood T cell repertoires in COVID-19. Across the whole study: The samples span acute and convalescent COVID-19 from the United States, Italy and Spain.

Germline assignment: CDR1 SGHTS and CDR2 YDEGEE. The CDR3 extends over 16 amino acids. V lost 1 base and J 4 bases, leaving 15 bases between the germline ends. Data came from immunoSEQ multiplex PCR; TCRdb stores just in-frame clones and leaves some out. The table has 250,000 to 300,000 clones, roughly nine tenths seen once; the top ten hold about an eighth. Material for sequencing was peripheral blood. The rearrangement links TRBV5-8 to TRBJ1-5, with a weak D call TRBD1 (5 bases). The sequence derives from a woman aged 30 to 39 with COVID-19, enrolled during active disease. The CDR3 coding sequence is TGTGCCAGCAGCTTGTGGGGGACGGAGGGGAATCAGCCCCAGCATTTT. This translates into CASSLWGTEGNQPQHF.